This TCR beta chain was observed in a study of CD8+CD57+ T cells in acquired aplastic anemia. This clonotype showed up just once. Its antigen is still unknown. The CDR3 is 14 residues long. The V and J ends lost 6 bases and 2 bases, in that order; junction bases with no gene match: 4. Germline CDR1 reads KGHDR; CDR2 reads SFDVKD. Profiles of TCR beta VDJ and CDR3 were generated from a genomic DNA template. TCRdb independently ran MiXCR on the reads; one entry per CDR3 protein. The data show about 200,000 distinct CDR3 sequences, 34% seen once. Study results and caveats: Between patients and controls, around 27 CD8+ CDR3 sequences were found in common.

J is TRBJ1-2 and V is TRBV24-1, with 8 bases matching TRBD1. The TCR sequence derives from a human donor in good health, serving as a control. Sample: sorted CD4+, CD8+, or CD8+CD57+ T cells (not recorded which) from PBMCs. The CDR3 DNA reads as TGTGCCACCAGTACGACAGGGGTGAACTATGGCTACACCTTC. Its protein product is CATSTTGVNYGYTF.